Each of the 10 T cell receptor beta chains below was sequenced from the same sample in a study of blood T cell repertoires in COVID-19. Method: immunoSEQ multiplex PCR; TCRdb's copy keeps in-frame clones and lacks some. This table holds roughly 150,000 clones, over 70% found once. Sequences were obtained from peripheral blood. These receptors all come from a human donor in a cohort sampled during active COVID-19.

This chain links TRBV18 with TRBJ2-1; tentative D call: TRBD1 (6 bases). V shed 6 bases and J shed 2 bases, with 14 bases lying between them. Per germline, CDR1 KGHSH and CDR2 LQKENI. This CDR3 region has 15 residues. In DNA, the CDR3 is TGTGCCAGCTCCCATCAAGGGGGTCCCTACAATGAGCAGTTCTTC. Amino acid sequence: CASSHQGGPYNEQFF.

This chain connects TRBV5-8 to TRBJ2-1, with D perhaps TRBD2 (6 bases). The CDR3 spans 15 residues. Per germline, CDR1 SGHTS and CDR2 YDEGEE. V lost 4 bases, J lost 4 bases, and 15 bases lay in between. This CDR3 is CASSTEVRGYNEQFF. The CDR3 region has the DNA TGTGCCAGCAGCACTGAAGTGCGGGGTTACAATGAGCAGTTCTTC.

The chain combines TRBV6-2 or TRBV6-3 with TRBJ1-1; perhaps TRBD1 as D (5 bases). There are 16 residues in the CDR3. With 2 bases removed from V and 5 bases from J, the gap between germline ends came to 18 bases. Looked up from germline, CDR1 is MNHEY and CDR2 is SVGEGT. The DNA for the CDR3 is TGTGCCAGCAGTTACACAGACATAAGGGGCTATACTGAAGCTTTCTTT. This gives the protein CASSYTDIRGYTEAFF.

CDR3: CASRRDRGGYEQYF. CDR3 nucleotides: TGTGCCAGCAGGCGGGACAGGGGGGGCTACGAGCAGTACTTC. This rearrangement joins TRBV2 to TRBJ2-7, with 11 nucleotides matching TRBD1. The CDR3 consists of 14 residues. J gave up 3 bases and V 6 bases, and 4 bases lay outside the gene matches. From germline, CDR1 is SNHLY and CDR2 FYNNEI.

The chain joins TRBV12-5 to TRBJ2-1; weak D call: TRBD1 (6 bases). The germline gives CDR1 LGHNT, CDR2 FRNRAP. Between the trimmed V and J ends, which lost 4 bases and 6 bases, there was a span of 16 bases. The CDR3 extends over 15 amino acids. CDR3 loop: CASGWAEGGRNEQFF. The CDR3 region has the DNA TGTGCTAGTGGTTGGGCCGAAGGGGGACGCAATGAGCAGTTCTTC. The full variable domain, completed using reference TRBV12-5 and TRBJ2-1, is DARVTQTPRHKVTEMGQEVTMRCQPILGHNTVFWYRQTMMQGLELLAYFRNRAPLDDSGMPKDRFSAEMPDATLATLKIQPSEPRDSAVYFCASGWAEGGRNEQFFGPGTRLTVL.

The gene calls are TRBV12-3 or TRBV12-4 and TRBJ1-5, with a tentative D call TRBD1 (6 bases). CDR3 length: 12 residues. V gave up 5 bases and J gave up 13 bases, with 15 bases separating them. The CDR3 DNA follows: TGTGCCAGCAGTCGTTCGGACAGTTTTCAGCATTTT. Its protein is CASSRSDSFQHF.

The chain couples TRBV18 to TRBJ2-1; 7 bases align to TRBD1. CDR1 and CDR2 (germline): KGHSH, LQKENI. V was pared by 3 bases and J by 1 base, with 6 bases of the junction left unmatched. The CDR3 length is 16 residues. CDR3 in DNA: TGTGCCAGCTCACCGAGAGGGGGCAGGTCCTACAATGAGCAGTTCTTC. Residues: CASSPRGGRSYNEQFF. Complete variable domain (other parts from reference TRBV18 and TRBJ2-1): NAGVMQNPRHLVRRRGQEARLRCSPMKGHSHVYWYRQLPEEGLKFMVYLQKENIIDESGMPKERFSAEFPKEGPSILRIQQVVRGDSAAYFCASSPRGGRSYNEQFFGPGTRLTVL.

In this sample, this clone turned up once. This chain joins TRBV19 and TRBJ1-6; 7 bases are a match to TRBD1. With V trimmed by 0 bases and J by 6 bases, 2 bases remained unmatched. The V gene's germline CDR1 is LNHDA and CDR2 SQIVND (reference sequence). The CDR3 sequence is 15 residues long. DNA of the CDR3: TGTGCCAGTAGTATAGATACAGGGGTTAATTCACCCCTCCACTTT. This sequence encodes CASSIDTGVNSPLHF. Filled out from reference TRBV19 and TRBJ1-6, the complete variable domain reads DGGITQSPKYLFRKEGQNVTLSCEQNLNHDAMYWYRQDPGQGLRLIYYSQIVNDFQKGDIAEGYSVSREKKESFPLTVTSAQKNPTAFYLCASSIDTGVNSPLHFGNGTRLTVT.

The V and J genes are TRBV7-2 and TRBJ2-3; weak D call: TRBD2 (7 bases). Germline V gene lookup returns CDR1 SGHTA and CDR2 FQGNSA. The CDR3 has 17 amino acids. Trimming took 2 bases from V and 0 from J, leaving 15 bases between them. This CDR3 is CASSLSSRGGSTDTQYF. The CDR3, as DNA: TGTGCCAGCAGCTTAAGTTCTCGCGGGGGCAGCACAGATACGCAGTATTTT.

The gene calls are TRBV6-5 and TRBJ1-4, with 7 bases that match TRBD1. The CDR3 has 15 amino acids. Germline V lookup: CDR1 MNHEY, CDR2 SVGAGI. V trimming: 4 bases; J trimming: 7 bases; junction bases outside the gene matches: 9. The CDR3 is CASSWGDRASEKLFF. CDR3 DNA sequence: TGTGCCAGCAGTTGGGGAGACAGGGCCAGTGAAAAACTGTTTTTT.